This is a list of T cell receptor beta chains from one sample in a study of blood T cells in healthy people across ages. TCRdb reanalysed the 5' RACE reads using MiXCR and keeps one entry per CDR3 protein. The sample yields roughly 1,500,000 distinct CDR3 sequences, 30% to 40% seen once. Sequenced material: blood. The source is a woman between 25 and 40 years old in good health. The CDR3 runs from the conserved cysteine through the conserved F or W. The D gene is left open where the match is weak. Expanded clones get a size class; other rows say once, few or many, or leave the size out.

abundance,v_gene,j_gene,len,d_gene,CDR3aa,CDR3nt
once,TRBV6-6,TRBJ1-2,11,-,CASSFVRGYTF,TGTGCCAGCAGTTTCGTTCGCGGCTACACCTTC
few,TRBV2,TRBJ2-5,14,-,CASCETSGQETQYF,TGTGCCAGCTGCGAGACCAGCGGCCAAGAGACCCAGTACTTC
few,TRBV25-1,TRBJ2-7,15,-,CASSDSGSSSYEQYF,TGTGCCAGCAGTGATTCAGGCTCGAGCTCCTACGAGCAGTACTTC
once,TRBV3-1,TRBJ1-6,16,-,CASSQEIKGLGSPLHF,TGTGCCAGCAGCCAAGAGATTAAGGGTTTGGGTTCACCCCTCCACTTT
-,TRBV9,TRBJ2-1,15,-,CASSVAPLSGYEQFF,TGTGCCAGCAGCGTAGCCCCCTTAAGCGGGTATGAGCAGTTCTTC
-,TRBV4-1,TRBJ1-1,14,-,CASSWGLWDTEAFF,TGCGCCAGCAGCTGGGGACTTTGGGACACTGAAGCTTTCTTT
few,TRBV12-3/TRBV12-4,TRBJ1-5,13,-,CATQGGSNQPQHF,TGTGCCACCCAGGGTGGGAGCAATCAGCCCCAGCATTTT
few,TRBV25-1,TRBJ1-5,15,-,CASSERSAAEQPQHF,TGTGCCAGCAGTGAGCGGTCCGCCGCCGAGCAGCCCCAGCATTTT
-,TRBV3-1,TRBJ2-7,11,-,CASSQDFAQYF,TGTGCCAGCAGCCAAGATTTTGCCCAGTACTTC
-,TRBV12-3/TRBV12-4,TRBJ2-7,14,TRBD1,CASSLTGTAYEEYF,TGTGCCAGCAGTCTCACAGGGACAGCCTACGAGGAATACTTC
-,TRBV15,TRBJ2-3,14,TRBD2,CATKSRGGTDTQYF,TGTGCCACCAAAAGTAGGGGAGGGACAGATACGCAGTATTTT
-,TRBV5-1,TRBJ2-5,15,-,CASSFGLASGETQYF,TGCGCCAGCAGCTTTGGTTTAGCGTCCGGGGAGACCCAGTACTTC
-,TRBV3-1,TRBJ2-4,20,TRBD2,CASSQEDLAGEEKAKNIQYF,TGTGCCAGCAGCCAAGAAGATCTAGCGGGGGAGGAAAAAGCCAAAAACATTCAGTACTTC
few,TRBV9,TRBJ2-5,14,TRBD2,CASSVRSGSETQYF,TGTGCCAGCAGCGTACGAAGCGGGAGCGAGACCCAGTACTTC
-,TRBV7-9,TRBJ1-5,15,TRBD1,CASSLAGGDPPPQHF,TGTGCCAGCAGCTTGGCAGGGGGCGATCCCCCGCCCCAGCATTTT
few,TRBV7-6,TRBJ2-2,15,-,CASSLDGGNTGELFF,TGTGCCAGCAGCTTGGACGGTGGGAACACCGGGGAGCTGTTTTTT
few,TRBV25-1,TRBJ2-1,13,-,CASTPETAQEQFF,TGTGCCAGCACTCCTGAAACTGCACAGGAGCAGTTCTTC
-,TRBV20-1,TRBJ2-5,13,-,CSARPSRDETQYF,TGCAGTGCTAGACCTTCTAGGGATGAGACCCAGTACTTC
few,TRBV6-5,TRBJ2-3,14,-,CASSYGQWTDTQYF,TGTGCCAGCAGTTATGGGCAATGGACAGATACGCAGTATTTT
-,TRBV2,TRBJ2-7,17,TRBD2,CASSERRGGPTFYEQYF,TGTGCCAGCAGTGAAAGGCGCGGGGGGCCCACCTTCTACGAGCAGTACTTC
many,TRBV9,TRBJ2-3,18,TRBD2,CASSPGTSGGASTDTQYF,TGTGCCAGCAGCCCTGGGACTAGCGGGGGGGCAAGCACAGATACGCAGTATTTT
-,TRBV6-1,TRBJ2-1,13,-,CASDEGSYNEQFF,TGTGCCTCAGACGAGGGTTCCTACAATGAGCAGTTCTTC
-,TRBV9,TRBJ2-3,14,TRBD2,CASSWGGAADTQYF,TGTGCCAGCAGCTGGGGAGGGGCAGCAGATACGCAGTATTTT
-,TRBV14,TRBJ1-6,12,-,CASSQVHSPLHF,TGTGCCAGCAGCCAAGTCCACTCACCCCTCCACTTT
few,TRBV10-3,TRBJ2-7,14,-,CAISGGGPSYEQYF,TGTGCCATCAGTGGAGGGGGACCTTCCTACGAGCAGTACTTC
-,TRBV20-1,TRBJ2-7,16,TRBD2,CSAHGGPSGRSYEQYF,TGCAGTGCTCACGGAGGTCCTAGCGGGAGGTCCTACGAGCAGTACTTC
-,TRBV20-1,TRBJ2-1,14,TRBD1,CSARLRTGGNGQFF,TGCAGTGCTAGATTGAGGACAGGGGGCAATGGGCAGTTCTTC
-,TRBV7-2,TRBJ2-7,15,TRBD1,CASSPNRGFTYEQYF,TGTGCCAGCAGCCCTAACAGGGGTTTCACCTACGAGCAGTACTTC
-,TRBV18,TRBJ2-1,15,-,CASSPTRAGKNEQFF,TGTGCCAGCTCACCTACTAGGGCTGGGAAGAATGAGCAGTTCTTC
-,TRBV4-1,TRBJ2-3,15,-,CASSQVYYYTDTQYF,TGCGCCAGCAGCCAAGTTTACTACTACACAGATACGCAGTATTTT
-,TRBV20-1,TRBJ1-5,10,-,CSARAGQQHF,TGCAGTGCTAGAGCCGGACAACAGCATTTT
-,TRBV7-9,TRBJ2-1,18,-,CASTSTNGRFLSYNEQFF,TGTGCCAGCACCTCCACCAACGGACGCTTCCTCTCCTACAATGAGCAGTTCTTC
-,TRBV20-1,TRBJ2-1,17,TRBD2,CSAKVTSGGGGYNEQFF,TGCAGTGCTAAGGTGACTAGCGGGGGAGGAGGCTACAATGAGCAGTTCTTC
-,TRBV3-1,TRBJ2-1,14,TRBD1,CASTWTGGWNEQFF,TGTGCCAGCACCTGGACAGGCGGTTGGAATGAGCAGTTCTTC
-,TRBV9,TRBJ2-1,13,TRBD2,CASSVGGGTEQFF,TGTGCCAGCAGCGTAGGGGGGGGGACTGAGCAGTTCTTC
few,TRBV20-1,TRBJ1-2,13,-,CSAREQGQYGYTF,TGCAGTGCTAGAGAACAGGGTCAATATGGCTACACCTTC
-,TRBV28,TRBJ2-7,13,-,CASRILGDYEQYF,TGTGCCAGCAGGATCCTAGGGGACTACGAGCAGTACTTC
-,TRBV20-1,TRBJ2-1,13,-,CSAPGPYYNEQFF,TGCAGTGCTCCGGGACCCTACTACAATGAGCAGTTCTTC
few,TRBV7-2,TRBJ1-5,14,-,CASSLASGNQPQHF,TGTGCCAGCAGCTTAGCGAGCGGGAATCAGCCCCAGCATTTT
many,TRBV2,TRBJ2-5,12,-,CASSTAAETQYF,TGTGCCAGCAGTACCGCGGCGGAGACCCAGTACTTC
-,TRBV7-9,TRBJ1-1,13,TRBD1,CASSLLTGPEAFF,TGTGCCAGCAGCCTCCTGACAGGGCCTGAAGCTTTCTTT
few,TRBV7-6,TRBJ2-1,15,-,CASKQKGSWYNEQFF,TGTGCCAGCAAACAGAAGGGGTCTTGGTACAATGAGCAGTTCTTC
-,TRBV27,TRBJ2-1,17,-,CANSPTYASLTHNEQFF,TGTGCCAACAGTCCCACTTACGCCTCCCTTACTCACAATGAGCAGTTCTTC
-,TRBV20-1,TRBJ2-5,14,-,CSATPEPYQETQYF,TGCAGTGCAACCCCTGAACCGTACCAAGAGACCCAGTACTTC
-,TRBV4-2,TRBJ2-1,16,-,CASSSFGAYHYNEQFF,TGTGCCAGCAGCTCGTTTGGGGCCTACCACTACAATGAGCAGTTCTTC
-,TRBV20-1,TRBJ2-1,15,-,CSARERSGSYNEQFF,TGCAGTGCTAGAGAGAGGAGCGGTTCCTACAATGAGCAGTTCTTC
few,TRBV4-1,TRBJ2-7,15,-,CASSSSLARSNEQYF,TGCGCCAGCAGCTCCTCCCTAGCGCGATCCAACGAGCAGTACTTC
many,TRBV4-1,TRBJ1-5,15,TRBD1,CASSQYGTANQPQHF,TGCGCCAGCAGCCAATACGGGACAGCGAATCAGCCCCAGCATTTT
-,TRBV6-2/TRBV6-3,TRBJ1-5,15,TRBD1,CASRDPGQGSQPQHF,TGTGCCAGCAGAGACCCGGGACAGGGATCCCAGCCCCAGCATTTT
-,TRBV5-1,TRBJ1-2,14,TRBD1,CASSWEQGNYGYTF,TGCGCCAGCAGCTGGGAACAGGGGAACTATGGCTACACCTTC
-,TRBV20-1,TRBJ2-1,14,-,CSANDGGFPNEQFF,TGCAGTGCTAATGACGGGGGCTTCCCCAATGAGCAGTTCTTC
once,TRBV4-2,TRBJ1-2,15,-,CASSQDYRVSYGYTF,TGTGCCAGCAGCCAAGATTACAGGGTATCCTATGGCTACACCTTC
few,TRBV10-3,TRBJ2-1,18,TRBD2,CAIRSGTSGGYSYNEQFF,TGTGCCATCAGGTCCGGGACTAGCGGGGGTTACTCCTACAATGAGCAGTTCTTC